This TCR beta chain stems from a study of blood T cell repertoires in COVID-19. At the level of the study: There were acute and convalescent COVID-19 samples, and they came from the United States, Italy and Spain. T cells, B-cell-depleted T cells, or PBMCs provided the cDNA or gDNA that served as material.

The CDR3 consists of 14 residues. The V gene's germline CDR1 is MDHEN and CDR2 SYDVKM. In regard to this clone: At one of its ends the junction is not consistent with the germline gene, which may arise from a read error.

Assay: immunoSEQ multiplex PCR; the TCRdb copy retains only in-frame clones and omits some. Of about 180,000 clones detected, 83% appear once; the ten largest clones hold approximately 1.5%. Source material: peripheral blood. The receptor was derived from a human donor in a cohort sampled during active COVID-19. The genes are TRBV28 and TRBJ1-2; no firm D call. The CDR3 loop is CAGRPSSTNYGYTF. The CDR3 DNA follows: TGTGCCGGCAGGCCAAGTTCTACTAACTATGGCTACACCTTC.